This TCR beta chain stems from a study of metastatic and nonmetastatic thyroid tumors. Study-wide background: Malignant and benign thyroid patients had repertoires compared in peripheral blood and tumor or nodule tissue.

This CDR3 contains 16 residues. CDR1 MDHEN and CDR2 SYDVKM come from the germline V gene. Unmatched junction bases numbered 8, after V lost 6 bases and J lost 0 bases. Until they underwent thyroid surgery, no patient had received any treatment. This clone counts as large. TCRdb reassembled clones from the PCR reads with MiXCR. The repertoire consists of about 2,600 clones, with about a quarter occurring once and the leading ten covering about a fifth. The sample consisted of tumor tissue. The chain couples TRBV28 to TRBJ1-1, with 9 positions matching TRBD1. The TCR sequence derives from a female donor with papillary thyroid cancer or a benign thyroid nodule (not recorded which). Some clones in this sample may be carry-over from other donors' samples. CDR3 sequence: CASRTTGGLMNTEAFF. DNA for the CDR3: TGTGCCAGCAGGACTACAGGGGGCCTCATGAACACTGAAGCTTTCTTT.